A single sample gave rise to the 22 T cell receptor beta chains below, sequenced in a study of OX40 agonist ivuxolimab in advanced cancers. The data were produced by immunoSEQ multiplex PCR, yet TCRdb's version contains in-frame clones alone and is incomplete. The sample yields about 120,000 clones, approximately 92% seen once. The sequenced sample was CD4+ or CD8+ T cells sorted from blood, obtained in a trial of the OX40 agonist ivuxolimab. The receptors shown here come from an adult with an advanced solid tumor such as melanoma, head and neck, liver or kidney cancer.

This chain joins TRBV15 and TRBJ2-1, with 9 bases identical to TRBD2. Losses at the gene ends were 0 bases for V and 10 bases for J; bases not matched to a gene: 10. CDR1 and CDR2 (germline): LNHNV, YYDKDF (reference sequence). The CDR3 loop spans 16 amino acids. The CDR3 nucleotides read TGTGCCACCAGCAGAGATTCCTTTAGCGGGAGCGGGGAGCAGTTCTTC. Translating gives CATSRDSFSGSGEQFF.

The rearrangement joins TRBV7-9 to TRBJ2-7; D not resolved. This CDR3 has 13 residues. Trimming removed 3 bases from V and 5 bases from J, with 11 bases in between. CDR1 and CDR2 from the germline V gene are SEHNR and FQNEAQ (reference sequence). The CDR3 bases are TGTGCCAGCAGCTTTGAGAGACGGGACGAGCAGTACTTC. Amino acids: CASSFERRDEQYF.

The chain uses TRBV4-3 and TRBJ2-1, with D possibly matching TRBD1 (6 bases). CDR1 and CDR2 (germline): LGHNA, YSLEER. This CDR3 has 13 amino acids. Trimming removed 8 bases from V and 7 bases from J, with 15 bases in between. The CDR3 here is CASGYRDRNEQFF. As DNA, the CDR3 is TGCGCCAGCGGCTACAGGGATCGGAATGAGCAGTTCTTC.

The chain joins TRBV19 to TRBJ1-3; the D gene is possibly TRBD1 (5 bases). There are 17 residues in the CDR3. Germline CDR1 LNHDA, CDR2 SQIVND (reference sequence). V dropped 11 bases and J dropped 0 bases, with 23 bases sitting between them. This CDR3 is CAASSRADPFSGNTIYF. The CDR3 DNA sequence: TGTGCCGCGTCCAGCAGGGCCGACCCCTTCTCTGGAAACACCATATATTTT.

V is TRBV9 and J is TRBJ1-2; D is unresolved. The CDR3 length is 12 residues. CDR1 and CDR2 (germline): SGDLS, YYNGEE. Trimming removed 4 bases from V and 4 bases from J, with 8 bases in between. In nucleotides, the CDR3 is TGTGCCAGCAGCTCTCTAACCTATGGCTACACCTTC. Its translation: CASSSLTYGYTF.

The gene calls are TRBV6-1 and TRBJ2-1; a weak D match, TRBD2 (5 bases). There are 12 residues in the CDR3. V was pared by 8 bases and J by 9 bases, with 14 bases between. CDR1 MNHNS and CDR2 SASEGT come from the germline V gene. The CDR3 DNA reads TGTGCCAGCGAGCGGAGGTGGGGTGAGCAGTTCTTC. This sequence encodes CASERRWGEQFF.

V and J are TRBV13 and TRBJ2-3; 11 bases are a match to TRBD2. V shed 5 bases, J shed 2 bases, and the junction held 6 bases outside the gene matches. This CDR3 is built from 16 residues. CDR1 is PRHDT, CDR2 FYEKMQ, per germline (reference sequence). In nucleotides, the CDR3 is TGTGCCAGCAGCCCATCTAGCGGGGGGTTCACAGATACGCAGTATTTT. Translation: CASSPSSGGFTDTQYF.

This chain joins TRBV6-5 and TRBJ2-6; D is unresolved. Germline V lookup: CDR1 MNHEY, CDR2 SVGAGI. With 6 bases removed from V and 0 bases from J, the gap between germline ends came to 6 bases. CDR3 length: 14 residues. CDR3 amino acids: CASRDHSGANVLTF. CDR3 nucleotide sequence: TGTGCCAGCAGGGACCACTCTGGGGCCAACGTCCTGACTTTC.

V usage is TRBV7-2 and J usage is TRBJ2-7; the match to TRBD2 covers 11 bases. Trimming cost V 6 bases and J 12 bases; bases outside gene matches: 13. This CDR3 region has 14 residues. In germline, CDR1 is SGHTA, CDR2 FQGNSA. CDR3 sequence reads: CASSQLAGEVGWYF. The CDR3 DNA sequence: TGTGCCAGCAGTCAACTAGCGGGAGAAGTGGGGTGGTACTTC.

V and J are TRBV18 and TRBJ2-3; 9 positions match TRBD2. The J segment lost 5 bases and the V segment lost 2 bases, leaving 11 bases of the junction unmatched. The CDR3 runs to 17 residues. CDR1 KGHSH and CDR2 LQKENI come from the germline V gene. CDR3 DNA sequence: TGTGCCAGCTCACCAAGTCGGGTAGCGGGGGTCAGAGATACGCAGTATTTT. Translated, it gives CASSPSRVAGVRDTQYF.

The chain employs TRBV7-3 and TRBJ2-2; the D is unclear. CDR1 is SGHTA and CDR2 is FQGTGA in the germline V gene. The V end lost 2 bases, the J end lost 3 bases, and 4 bases lay between the germline ends. The CDR3 consists of 13 residues. The CDR3 sequence: CASSLAYTGELFF. Written as DNA, the CDR3 is TGTGCCAGCAGCTTAGCGTACACCGGGGAGCTGTTTTTT.

The chain couples TRBV7-2 to TRBJ2-2; 8 bases align to TRBD1. The CDR3 consists of 16 residues. Germline V gene sequence: CDR1 SGHTA, CDR2 FQGNSA. Trimming removed 1 base from V and 1 base from J; junction bases left unmatched: 2. The CDR3 sequence: CASSLVGTGNTGELFF. CDR3 nucleotides: TGTGCCAGCAGCTTAGTTGGGACAGGGAACACCGGGGAGCTGTTTTTT.

This rearrangement joins TRBV15 to TRBJ1-1; no clear D gene. Germline lookup yields CDR1 LNHNV and CDR2 YYDKDF (reference sequence). V gave up 3 bases and J gave up 0 bases, with 11 bases separating them. The CDR3 is 15 residues long. CDR3 coding DNA: TGTGCCACCAGCAGGTCCCGACAATTGAACACTGAAGCTTTCTTT. It encodes CATSRSRQLNTEAFF.

This chain joins TRBV27 and TRBJ2-2; no firm D call. Deletions cut 1 base from V and 5 bases from J, with 11 bases between. The CDR3 sequence is 15 residues long. The germline gives CDR1 MNHEY, CDR2 SMNVEV (reference sequence). CDR3 DNA: TGTGCCAGCAGTTTATGGGAACAAGTAACCGGGGAGCTGTTTTTT. Protein: CASSLWEQVTGELFF.

This clone was observed a single time. The chain is built from TRBV18 and TRBJ2-1; D may match TRBD1 or TRBD2 (5 bases each). Between the trimmed V and J ends, which lost 3 bases and 9 bases, there was a span of 18 bases. This CDR3 region has 15 residues. Germline V gives CDR1 KGHSH, CDR2 LQKENI. CDR3 sequence (DNA): TGTGCCAGCTCACCCGTCGGGACCGCCTTGGGTGAGCAGTTCTTC. Its protein is CASSPVGTALGEQFF. Drawing the rest from reference TRBV18 and TRBJ2-1, the complete variable domain is NAGVMQNPRHLVRRRGQEARLRCSPMKGHSHVYWYRQLPEEGLKFMVYLQKENIIDESGMPKERFSAEFPKEGPSILRIQQVVRGDSAAYFCASSPVGTALGEQFFGPGTRLTVL.

This chain connects TRBV5-3 to TRBJ2-5; 9 bases match TRBD1. TRBV5-3 qualifies as an ORF whose function is uncertain. The CDR3 runs to 18 residues. The V segment lost 0 bases and the J segment 5 bases; nucleotides outside the gene matches: 14. The CDR3 coding sequence is TGTGCCAGAAGCTTGGCCGGTCAGACGGGACAGGGAAGGGAGACCCAGTACTTC. Its translation is CARSLAGQTGQGRETQYF.

This chain connects TRBV29-1 to TRBJ1-2; the match to TRBD1 covers 8 bases. V shed 7 bases and J 8 bases; nucleotides not matched to a gene: 12. There are 13 residues in the CDR3. Germline V gives CDR1 SQVTM, CDR2 ANQGSEA. CDR3: CSASQGAMEGYTF. CDR3 coding DNA: TGCAGCGCTTCGCAGGGGGCTATGGAAGGCTACACCTTC.

The chain links TRBV6-5 to TRBJ1-5; D gene uncertain. CDR1 MNHEY and CDR2 SVGAGI come from the germline V gene. This CDR3 contains 15 residues. The germline V and J ends were trimmed by 6 bases and 2 bases, with 14 bases remaining between them. The CDR3: CASSRREGGNQPQHF. DNA of the CDR3: TGTGCCAGCAGCCGTCGAGAGGGCGGCAATCAGCCCCAGCATTTT.

The V gene is TRBV6-1, the J gene TRBJ2-5; 10 bases fit TRBD2. V gave up 2 bases and J gave up 2 bases; unmatched junction bases: 5. The germline gives CDR1 MNHNS, CDR2 SASEGT. CDR3 size: 16 residues. CDR3 coding DNA: TGTGCCAGCAGTGAACAGCGGGGGGGCCCTCAAGAGACCCAGTACTTC. Amino acids: CASSEQRGGPQETQYF.

The V gene is TRBV7-2, the J gene TRBJ1-1; 8 nucleotides align to TRBD1. The CDR3 runs to 15 residues. The V and J ends lost 0 bases and 6 bases, in that order; junction bases with no gene match: 6. Germline CDR1 is SGHTA and CDR2 is FQGNSA. This CDR3 is CASSLAGQGGPEAFF. As DNA, the CDR3 is TGTGCCAGCAGCTTAGCCGGACAGGGAGGGCCTGAAGCTTTCTTT. Full variable domain (rest looked up from reference TRBV7-2 and TRBJ1-1): GAGVSQSPSNKVTEKGKDVELRCDPISGHTALYWYRQSLGQGLEFLIYFQGNSAPDKSGLPSDRFSAERTGGSVSTLTIQRTQQEDSAVYLCASSLAGQGGPEAFFGQGTRLTVV.

The count of this clone is one. The chain has TRBV19 and TRBJ1-1; D unclear. Per germline, CDR1 LNHDA and CDR2 SQIVND (reference sequence). This CDR3 spans 15 amino acids. Trimming pared 0 bases from V and 1 base from J, leaving 9 bases between. CDR3: CASSIEWVGNTEAFF. As DNA, the CDR3 is TGTGCCAGTAGTATAGAGTGGGTGGGGAACACTGAAGCTTTCTTT.

V and J are TRBV6-5 and TRBJ2-2; 8 bases match TRBD2. There are 15 residues in the CDR3. The V and J ends lost 4 bases and 4 bases, in that order; junction bases with no gene match: 5. Germline CDR1 is MNHEY and CDR2 is SVGAGI. DNA for the CDR3: TGTGCCAGCAGTTCACAGCGGGAGACCACCGGGGAGCTGTTTTTT. This sequence encodes CASSSQRETTGELFF.